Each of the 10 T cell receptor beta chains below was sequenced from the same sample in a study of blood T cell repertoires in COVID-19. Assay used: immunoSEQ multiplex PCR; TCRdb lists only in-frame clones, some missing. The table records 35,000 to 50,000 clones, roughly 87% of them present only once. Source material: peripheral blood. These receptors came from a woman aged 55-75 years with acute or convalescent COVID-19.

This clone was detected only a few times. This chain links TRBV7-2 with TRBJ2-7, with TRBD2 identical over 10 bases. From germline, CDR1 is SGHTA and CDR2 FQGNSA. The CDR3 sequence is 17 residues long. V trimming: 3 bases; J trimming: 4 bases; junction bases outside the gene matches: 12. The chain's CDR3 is CASSLKAGTSGAYEQYF. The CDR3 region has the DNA TGTGCCAGCAGCTTGAAGGCCGGAACTAGCGGGGCGTACGAGCAGTACTTC.

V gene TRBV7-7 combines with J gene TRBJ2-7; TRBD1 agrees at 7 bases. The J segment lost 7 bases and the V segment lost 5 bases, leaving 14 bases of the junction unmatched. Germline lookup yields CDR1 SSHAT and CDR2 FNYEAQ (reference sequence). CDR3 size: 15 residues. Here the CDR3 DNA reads TGTGCCAGCAGCCCCACCTTTGACAGGGCGAGGGAGCAGTACTTC. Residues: CASSPTFDRAREQYF.

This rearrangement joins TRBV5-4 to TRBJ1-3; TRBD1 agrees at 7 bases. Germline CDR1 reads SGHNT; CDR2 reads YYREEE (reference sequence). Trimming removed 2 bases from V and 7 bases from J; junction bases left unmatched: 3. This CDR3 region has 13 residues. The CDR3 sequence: CASSFDRANTIYF. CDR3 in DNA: TGTGCCAGCAGCTTCGACAGGGCTAACACCATATATTTT.

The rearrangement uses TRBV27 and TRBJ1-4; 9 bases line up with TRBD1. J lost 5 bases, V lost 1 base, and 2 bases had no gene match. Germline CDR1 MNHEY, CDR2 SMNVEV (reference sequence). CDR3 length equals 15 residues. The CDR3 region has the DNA TGTGCCAGCAGTTTATACGGACAGGGGAATGAAAAACTGTTTTTT. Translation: CASSLYGQGNEKLFF.

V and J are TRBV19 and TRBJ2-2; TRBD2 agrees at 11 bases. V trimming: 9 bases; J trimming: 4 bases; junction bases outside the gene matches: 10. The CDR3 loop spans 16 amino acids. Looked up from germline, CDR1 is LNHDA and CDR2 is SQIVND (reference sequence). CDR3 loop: CASTKYGTSGTGELFF. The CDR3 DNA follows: TGTGCCAGCACCAAATATGGGACTAGCGGCACCGGGGAGCTGTTTTTT.

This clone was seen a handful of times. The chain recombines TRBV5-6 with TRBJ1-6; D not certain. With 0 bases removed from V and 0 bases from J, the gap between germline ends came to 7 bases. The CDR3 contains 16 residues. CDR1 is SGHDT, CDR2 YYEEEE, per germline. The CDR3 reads CASSLGWSSYNSPLHF. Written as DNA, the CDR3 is TGTGCCAGCAGCTTGGGTTGGAGCTCCTATAATTCACCCCTCCACTTT.

CDR3 sequence (DNA): TGTGCCAGCAGTGGACAGCTCTACAATGAGCAGTTCTTC. The encoded protein is CASSGQLYNEQFF. V usage is TRBV2 and J usage is TRBJ2-1; D may be TRBD1 (5 bases). The CDR3 extends over 13 amino acids. V lost 4 bases and J 3 bases, leaving 7 bases between the germline ends. Germline V gives CDR1 SNHLY, CDR2 FYNNEI.

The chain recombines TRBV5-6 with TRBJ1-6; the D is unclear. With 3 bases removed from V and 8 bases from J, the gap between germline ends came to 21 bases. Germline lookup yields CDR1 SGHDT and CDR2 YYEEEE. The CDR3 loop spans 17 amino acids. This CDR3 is CASSSLSWAKRYSPLHF. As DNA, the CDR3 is TGTGCCAGCAGCTCCCTCTCCTGGGCAAAAAGGTATTCACCCCTCCACTTT.

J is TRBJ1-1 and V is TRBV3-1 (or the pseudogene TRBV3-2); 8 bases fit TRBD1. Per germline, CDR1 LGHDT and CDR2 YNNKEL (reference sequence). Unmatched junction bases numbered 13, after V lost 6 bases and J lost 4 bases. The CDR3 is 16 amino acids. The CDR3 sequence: CASRKQGAKGSTEAFF. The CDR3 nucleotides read TGTGCCAGCAGGAAGCAGGGGGCTAAGGGGAGCACTGAAGCTTTCTTT.

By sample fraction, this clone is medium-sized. CDR3 nucleotide sequence: TGTGCCATCAGTGAGACAGGGACCCAAGAGACCCAGTACTTC. This sequence encodes CAISETGTQETQYF. The chain is built from TRBV10-3 and TRBJ2-5, with a possible D match to TRBD1 (6 bases). V was clipped by 2 bases and J by 1 base, with 8 bases between them. Germline CDR1 ENHRY, CDR2 SYGVKD. The CDR3 extends over 14 amino acids.